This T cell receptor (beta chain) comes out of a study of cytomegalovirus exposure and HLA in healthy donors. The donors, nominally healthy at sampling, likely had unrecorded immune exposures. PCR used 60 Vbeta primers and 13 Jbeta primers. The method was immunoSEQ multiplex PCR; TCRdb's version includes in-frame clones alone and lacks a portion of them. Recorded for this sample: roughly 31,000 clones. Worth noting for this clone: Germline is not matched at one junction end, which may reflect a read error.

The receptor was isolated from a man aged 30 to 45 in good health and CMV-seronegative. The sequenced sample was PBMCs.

The CDR3 spells CASSQGTSGTYNEQFF. DNA for the CDR3: TGTGCCAGCAGTCAAGGTACTAGCGGTACCTACAATGAGCAGTTCTTC. The J gene is TRBJ2-1, the V gene TRBV4-2; 8 bases agree with TRBD2. There are 16 residues in the CDR3. Germline V gene sequence: CDR1 LGHNA, CDR2 YNFKEQ.